This T cell receptor (beta chain) was profiled in a study of blood T cell repertoires in COVID-19. Study background: Samples taken during acute and convalescent COVID-19 were collected in the United States, Italy and Spain. PBMCs, B-cell-depleted T cells, or T cells were the source of the cDNA or gDNA that made up the material.

Germline V gene data show CDR1 as MNHEY and CDR2 as SVGAGI. Deletions cut 5 bases from V and 0 bases from J, with 13 bases between. There are 15 residues in the CDR3. The authors' processing: Amplification with reference gene primers provided the estimates of nucleated cell counts. Clones were read by immunoSEQ multiplex PCR, and TCRdb kept only the in-frame ones, dropping some. V and J calls and clone size are as listed in that table; D and trimming were resolved from the DNA. This table has about 380,000 clones, roughly nine tenths appearing once. This clonotype was obtained from a man aged 40-49 years with acute or convalescent COVID-19. The sample taken for sequencing was peripheral blood. The V and J genes are TRBV6-5 and TRBJ1-1; D not certain. This CDR3 reads CASSTRGTLNTEAFF. CDR3 DNA: TGTGCCAGCAGTACTCGGGGTACCTTGAACACTGAAGCTTTCTTT.